The 25 T cell receptor beta chains reported below all come from one sample, sequenced in a study of cytomegalovirus exposure and HLA in healthy donors (dated by TCRdb to about 2017). The library was produced with the immunoSEQ multiplex PCR assay. A mixture of 60 forward primers for TCR Vbeta segments and 13 reverse primers for TCR Jbeta segments was used in the multiplex PCR. Imported from immuneACCESS, the table was reduced by TCRdb to in-frame sequences with V and J called. These copies leave out some clones; in studies compared against another copy, an unresolved V gene accounts for under half, and the cause of the remainder is not known. Recorded for this sample are 90,000 to 150,000 clones; about 80% of them occurred a single time. The ten largest account for less than 5.5% of the sample. The sample taken for sequencing was PBMCs. These receptors all stem from a man aged 45-60 years in good health and CMV-seropositive.

This clone was picked up a small number of times. V is TRBV6-6 and J is TRBJ2-1; D unclear. The CDR3 contains 12 residues. The germline V gene has CDR1 MNHNY and CDR2 SVGAGI (reference sequence). The V end lost 0 bases, the J end lost 6 bases, and 3 bases lay between the germline ends. The CDR3: CASSYSSNEQFF. CDR3 bases: TGTGCCAGCAGTTACTCTAGCAATGAGCAGTTCTTC.

This clone was seen only a few times. The chain links TRBV4-2 to TRBJ1-4; D is perhaps TRBD1 (5 bases). Germline CDR1 reads LGHNA; CDR2 reads YNFKEQ. V shed 1 base and J shed 8 bases, with 14 bases lying between them. The CDR3 contains 15 residues. The CDR3, as DNA: TGTGCCAGCAGCCAAGCTGGGACGGAGGGGGAAAAACTGTTTTTT. It translates to CASSQAGTEGEKLFF.

The chain is built from TRBV5-1 and TRBJ2-1, with TRBD2 matching over 9 bases. The CDR3 is 16 amino acids. The V segment lost 2 bases and the J segment 5 bases; nucleotides outside the gene matches: 8. Germline CDR1 reads SGHRS; CDR2 reads YFSETQ. The CDR3 spells CASSFLGAGGNNEQFF. The CDR3 region has the DNA TGCGCCAGCAGCTTCCTGGGAGCGGGAGGAAACAATGAGCAGTTCTTC.

The V gene is TRBV7-9, the J gene TRBJ2-5; D possibly corresponds to TRBD2 (5 bases). The J call could be wrong; TRBJ2-7 is a better fit for the DNA end. The CDR3 is 14 residues long. CDR1 SEHNR and CDR2 FQNEAQ come from the germline V gene (reference sequence). The CDR3 reads CASSLPGSSYEQYF. DNA for the CDR3: TGTGCCAGCAGCTTGCCGGGAAGCTCCTACGAGCAGTACTTC.

CDR3 sequence reads: CASRETGLTEAFF. The CDR3 nucleotides are TGTGCCAGTAGGGAGACAGGGCTCACTGAAGCTTTCTTT. V is TRBV19 and J is TRBJ1-1, with 7 nucleotides matching TRBD1. Germline V gene sequence: CDR1 LNHDA, CDR2 SQIVND (reference sequence). This CDR3 has 13 amino acids. The V gene end was trimmed by 6 bases and the J gene end by 4 bases; junction bases not matched to a gene: 5.

This clone has just a few counts. Other DNA sequences within the sample encode an identical CDR3. This chain links TRBV5-4 with TRBJ2-1; a possible D gene is TRBD1 (6 bases). Germline CDR1 is SGHNT and CDR2 is YYREEE (reference sequence). CDR3 size: 16 residues. Trimming left V 4 bases short and J 7 bases short, with 21 bases between. The CDR3: CASSAADRTRHNEQFF. The CDR3 DNA reads as TGTGCCAGCAGCGCCGCTGACAGGACGAGGCATAATGAGCAGTTCTTC.

The chain is built from TRBV18 and TRBJ1-1; tentative D call: TRBD1 (5 bases). This CDR3 region has 15 residues. Germline V lookup: CDR1 KGHSH, CDR2 LQKENI. V gave up 0 bases and J gave up 6 bases, with 14 bases separating them. The CDR3 spells CASSPPPGEFAEAFF. In nucleotides, the CDR3 is TGTGCCAGCTCACCACCGCCGGGGGAATTCGCTGAAGCTTTCTTT.

The rearrangement uses TRBV10-1 and TRBJ2-3; 13 bases are shared with TRBD2. The J segment lost 6 bases and the V segment lost 2 bases, leaving 2 bases of the junction unmatched. Per germline, CDR1 WNHNN and CDR2 SYGVQD (reference sequence). The CDR3 sequence is 15 residues long. CDR3 protein: CASSEGLAGVDTQYF. The CDR3 DNA reads TGCGCCAGCAGTGAGGGACTAGCGGGGGTGGATACGCAGTATTTT.

The sample holds a few counts of this clone. The rearrangement uses TRBV27 and TRBJ2-1, with 11 nucleotides matching TRBD2. CDR1 is MNHEY, CDR2 SMNVEV, per germline (reference sequence). The CDR3 is 15 amino acids. V was pared by 2 bases and J by 9 bases, with 6 bases of the junction left unmatched. The CDR3 DNA is TGTGCCAGCAGTTTAATTTTAGCGGGAGGGGTTGAGCAGTTCTTC. The encoded protein is CASSLILAGGVEQFF.

The chain links TRBV7-8 to TRBJ1-6, with 9 nucleotides matching TRBD1. Looked up from germline, CDR1 is SGHVS and CDR2 is FQNEAQ. Trimming removed 2 bases from V and 7 bases from J; junction bases left unmatched: 3. The CDR3 runs to 15 residues. Here the CDR3 DNA reads TGTGCCAGCAGCTTAAGTGGACAGGGGAATTCACCCCTCCACTTT. The encoded protein is CASSLSGQGNSPLHF.

The chain recombines TRBV7-9 with TRBJ2-1; 7 bases line up with TRBD1. The CDR3 sequence is 16 residues long. V lost 6 bases, J lost 7 bases, and 15 bases stayed unmatched. The germline V gene has CDR1 SEHNR and CDR2 FQNEAQ (reference sequence). This CDR3 reads CASRTERGLGINEQFF. Here the CDR3 DNA reads TGTGCCAGCAGGACAGAGAGGGGGCTCGGGATAAATGAGCAGTTCTTC.

The chain recombines TRBV7-8 with TRBJ1-2; D gene ambiguous. With 4 bases removed from V and 4 bases from J, the gap between germline ends came to 16 bases. The CDR3 loop spans 15 amino acids. Germline V CDR1 and CDR2: SGHVS, FQNEAQ. CDR3 coding DNA: TGTGCCAGCAGCTCGACTTCGTGGATTGGCTATGGCTACACCTTC. Amino acids: CASSSTSWIGYGYTF. Based on the CDR3 plus reference TRBV7-8 and TRBJ1-2, the full variable domain is GAGVSQSPRYKVAKRGQDVALRCDPISGHVSLFWYQQALGQGPEFLTYFQNEAQLDKSGLPSDRFFAERPEGSVSTLKIQRTQQEDSAVYLCASSSTSWIGYGYTFGSGTRLTVV.

The chain carries TRBV11-3 and TRBJ2-3; tentative D call: TRBD2 (5 bases). With 8 bases removed from V and 2 bases from J, the gap between germline ends came to 11 bases. Germline loops: CDR1 SGHNT, CDR2 YENEEA. The CDR3 has 13 amino acids. CDR3 protein: CASSTRDTDTQYF. The CDR3, as DNA: TGTGCCAGCTCCACACGGGACACAGATACGCAGTATTTT.

The rearrangement joins TRBV18 to TRBJ1-1; D ambiguous. The V end lost 3 bases, the J end lost 3 bases, and 14 bases lay between the germline ends. Per germline, CDR1 KGHSH and CDR2 LQKENI. The CDR3 contains 15 residues. DNA for the CDR3: TGTGCCAGCTCACCCCCGACCAACGCGGACACTGAAGCTTTCTTT. Protein product: CASSPPTNADTEAFF.

The sample holds one count of this clone. The chain uses TRBV29-1 and TRBJ1-3, with D hard to call. This CDR3 contains 13 residues. V lost 5 bases to trimming and J lost 0 bases, with 8 bases between them. Germline-derived CDR1 and CDR2 are SQVTM and ANQGSEA. CDR3 loop: CSVLPFSGNTIYF. Here the CDR3 DNA reads TGCAGCGTTCTTCCTTTCTCTGGAAACACCATATATTTT.

The chain couples TRBV6-5 to TRBJ2-5, with 7 bases that match TRBD1. Germline V CDR1 and CDR2: MNHEY, SVGAGI. V lost 6 bases, J lost 4 bases, and 11 bases stayed unmatched. This CDR3 region has 15 residues. The CDR3 region is CASRTQGPPGETQYF. CDR3 sequence (DNA): TGTGCCAGCAGGACACAGGGGCCCCCGGGAGAGACCCAGTACTTC.

The chain recombines TRBV28 with TRBJ2-7; D not resolved. Per germline, CDR1 MDHEN and CDR2 SYDVKM. V was pared by 1 base and J by 2 bases, with 3 bases between. This CDR3 spans 12 amino acids. In nucleotides, the CDR3 is TGTGCCAGCAGTTTATTCACCTACGAGCAGTACTTC. Translation: CASSLFTYEQYF.

The chain recombines TRBV19 with TRBJ2-7; 7 nucleotides agree with TRBD1. Germline lookup yields CDR1 LNHDA and CDR2 SQIVND (reference sequence). This CDR3 comprises 13 residues. The J segment lost 4 bases and the V segment lost 8 bases, leaving 8 bases of the junction unmatched. DNA of the CDR3: TGTGCCAGTTCCAACGGCAGGGGGTACGAGCAGTACTTC. Its protein product is CASSNGRGYEQYF.

This clone was detected only a few times. The chain combines TRBV9 with TRBJ1-1; tentatively, D is TRBD1 (6 bases). The V gene's germline CDR1 is SGDLS and CDR2 YYNGEE. The V end lost 4 bases, the J end lost 0 bases, and 19 bases lay between the germline ends. This CDR3 contains 17 residues. The CDR3 loop reads CASSPRDTPELNTEAFF. In nucleotides, the CDR3 is TGTGCCAGCAGCCCCCGGGACACCCCCGAGCTGAACACTGAAGCTTTCTTT.

The chain employs TRBV19 and TRBJ2-5; 7 bases are shared with TRBD1. The germline CDR1 and CDR2 sequences are LNHDA and SQIVND (reference sequence). The CDR3 spans 15 residues. V shed 4 bases, J shed 5 bases, and the junction held 10 bases outside the gene matches. The CDR3 DNA reads as TGTGCCAGTAGTAGACAGGGCCGGCTGTGGGAGACCCAGTACTTC. The encoded protein is CASSRQGRLWETQYF.

The chain employs TRBV19 and TRBJ2-7; 10 bases are shared with TRBD1. The germline V gene encodes CDR1 LNHDA and CDR2 SQIVND (reference sequence). J was trimmed by 2 bases and V by 1 base; bases with no gene match: 8. CDR3 length equals 17 residues. CDR3 sequence reads: CASSIVGRQGAPYEQYF. CDR3 DNA sequence: TGTGCCAGTAGTATAGTAGGGAGACAGGGGGCACCCTACGAGCAGTACTTC.

This rearrangement joins TRBV6-5 to TRBJ2-6; the D is unclear. V lost 2 bases, J lost 0 bases, and 5 bases lay in between. Germline lookup yields CDR1 MNHEY and CDR2 SVGAGI. CDR3 length: 15 amino acids. The CDR3 DNA reads TGTGCCAGCAGTTACAAGCGCTCTGGGGCCAACGTCCTGACTTTC. This gives the protein CASSYKRSGANVLTF.

The chain joins TRBV5-1 to TRBJ2-7, with 8 bases fitting TRBD1. The CDR3 runs 13 residues. Germline lookup yields CDR1 SGHRS and CDR2 YFSETQ. Trimming removed 4 bases from V and 3 bases from J; junction bases left unmatched: 3. The CDR3 region has the DNA TGCGCCAGCAGCGACGGGACAGGCTACGAGCAGTACTTC. This encodes CASSDGTGYEQYF.

The chain carries TRBV19 and TRBJ1-1; the D is unclear. Trimming took off 2 bases at V and 0 bases at J, with 4 bases between the two ends. The CDR3 totals 13 residues. The germline CDR1 and CDR2 sequences are LNHDA and SQIVND (reference sequence). CDR3 amino acids: CASSIQMNTEAFF. The CDR3 DNA follows: TGTGCCAGTAGTATACAGATGAACACTGAAGCTTTCTTT.

This clone was found once. V and J are TRBV5-1 and TRBJ2-6; tentative D call: TRBD1 (5 bases). V lost 4 bases and J lost 0, with 11 bases in between. CDR1 SGHRS and CDR2 YFSETQ come from the germline V gene. There are 16 residues in the CDR3. CDR3 coding DNA: TGCGCCAGCAGCCAGGACACAAGCTCTGGGGCCAACGTCCTGACTTTC. This codes for CASSQDTSSGANVLTF.